The 21 T cell receptor beta chains presented below share a single source sample, sequenced in a study of blood T cell repertoires in COVID-19. The protocol was immunoSEQ multiplex PCR, while the TCRdb copy is restricted to in-frame clones and leaves out a portion. The data show 250,000 to 350,000 clones, roughly 87% seen once. Sequences were obtained from peripheral blood. Receptor source: a man aged 18 to 30 with active or convalescent COVID-19.

The chain uses TRBV19 and TRBJ2-1, with unresolved D. CDR1 LNHDA and CDR2 SQIVND come from the germline V gene (reference sequence). The ends were cut back, 8 bases at V and 0 bases at J, with 8 bases in the middle. The CDR3 is 13 residues long. The CDR3 DNA reads as TGTGCCAGTTTAGATTTCTCCTACAATGAGCAGTTCTTC. Translated: CASLDFSYNEQFF.

This sequence joins TRBV5-1 and TRBJ2-7; 7 nucleotides agree with TRBD1. Germline values: CDR1 SGHRS, CDR2 YFSETQ. The length of the CDR3 is 14 residues. The junction had 6 bases not matched to a gene; V was cut back by 4 bases and J by 2 bases. The CDR3 reads CASSNRGTAYEQYF. The CDR3 nucleotides are TGCGCCAGCAGCAACAGGGGCACGGCCTACGAGCAGTACTTC.

Details on this clone: At the DNA level, this CDR3 is encoded by other sequences in the same sample as well. The chain links TRBV9 to TRBJ2-7, with 8 bases aligning to TRBD2. Germline V gives CDR1 SGDLS, CDR2 YYNGEE. This CDR3 comprises 14 residues. V dropped 0 bases and J dropped 2; count of bases not matched to a gene: 1. The CDR3 region is CASSVGGGTYEQYF. CDR3 DNA sequence: TGTGCCAGCAGCGTAGGCGGGGGGACCTACGAGCAGTACTTC.

This clone was recorded once. The germline gene is not matched at one end of the junction; a read error may be the cause. J is TRBJ1-4 and V is TRBV11-2, with 7 bases that match TRBD1. Germline V gene data show CDR1 as SGHAT and CDR2 as FQNNGV. The CDR3 is 12 amino acids. The CDR3 nucleotides are TGTGCCAGCAGCTTAGGCCGGGACAGCCTTCGTTTT. This codes for CASSLGRDSLRF.

This sequence joins TRBV19 and TRBJ2-2; TRBD2 matches 9 bases. The CDR3 consists of 16 residues. With V trimmed by 6 bases and J by 3 bases, 8 bases remained unmatched. Looked up from germline, CDR1 is LNHDA and CDR2 is SQIVND (reference sequence). In DNA form, the CDR3 reads TGTGCCAGTAGGCTCGCGGCGGGGGGGTACACCGGGGAGCTGTTTTTT. Residues: CASRLAAGGYTGELFF.

The chain carries TRBV6-2 or TRBV6-3 and TRBJ2-7; possible D gene TRBD2, 6 bases. The CDR3 is 14 amino acids. Deletions cut 5 bases from V and 3 bases from J, with 14 bases between. From germline, CDR1 is MNHEY and CDR2 SVGEGT. The CDR3, as DNA: TGTGCCAGCAGTCAGGCGGGGACCCGCTACGAGCAGTACTTC. The encoded protein is CASSQAGTRYEQYF.

The V and J genes are TRBV15 and TRBJ2-3; 7 bases align to TRBD1. Trimming at V came to 1 base and at J to 0 bases, leaving 10 bases not matched to a gene. The CDR3 length is 18 residues. The germline V gene has CDR1 LNHNV and CDR2 YYDKDF (reference sequence). This CDR3 reads CATSRGQGQSISTDTQYF. The CDR3 bases are TGTGCCACCAGCAGAGGCCAGGGACAGAGCATTAGCACAGATACGCAGTATTTT.

To note about this clone: This same CDR3 is encoded by further DNA sequences in the sample. CDR3 in DNA: TGTGCCAGCAGCTTGGGCCGGGACTACGAGCAGTACTTC. Its protein is CASSLGRDYEQYF. This chain connects TRBV7-2 to TRBJ2-7; weak D call: TRBD2 (5 bases). The length of the CDR3 is 13 residues. Germline values: CDR1 SGHTA, CDR2 FQGNSA. Deletions cut 3 bases from V and 3 bases from J, with 9 bases between.

V and J are TRBV27 and TRBJ1-6; 7 bases map to TRBD1. CDR1 is MNHEY and CDR2 is SMNVEV in the germline V gene (reference sequence). This CDR3 spans 17 amino acids. V gave up 4 bases and J gave up 6 bases; unmatched junction bases: 12. The CDR3 DNA reads as TGTGCCAGCAGTTCGATACCCCCCGGGACAGTTAATTCACCCCTCCACTTT. This encodes CASSSIPPGTVNSPLHF.

The CDR3 DNA reads TGCGCCAGCAGCCGGATTCGGGACAGGTCAAGGGGGGAGACCCAGTACTTC. It encodes CASSRIRDRSRGETQYF. This chain uses TRBV5-1 with TRBJ2-5; 8 bases fit TRBD1. This CDR3 is 17 amino acids long. Looked up from germline, CDR1 is SGHRS and CDR2 is YFSETQ. Losses at the gene ends were 4 bases for V and 5 bases for J; bases not matched to a gene: 16.

The gene calls are TRBV29-1 and TRBJ2-7, with D possibly being TRBD1 (5 bases). The CDR3 loop spans 14 amino acids. V was trimmed by 5 bases and J by 2 bases, leaving 16 bases between them. The germline CDR1 and CDR2 sequences are SQVTM and ANQGSEA. The CDR3 is CSVFRGGNPYEQYF. DNA of the CDR3: TGCAGCGTTTTTAGGGGTGGTAATCCCTACGAGCAGTACTTC.

This chain connects TRBV6-4 to TRBJ2-7, with 10 bases aligning to TRBD2. This CDR3 has 16 residues. CDR1 and CDR2 from the germline V gene are MRHNA and SNTAGT. Losses at the gene ends were 6 bases for V and 3 bases for J; bases not matched to a gene: 11. In nucleotides, the CDR3 is TGTGCCAGCAGGAGCGTTGGACTAGCGGAGAACTACGAGCAGTACTTC. Protein product: CASRSVGLAENYEQYF.

This clone has more than one count but fewer than ten. The V call is TRBV18, the J call TRBJ2-5, with TRBD2 matching 8 bases. This CDR3 region has 13 residues. CDR1 and CDR2 from the germline V gene are KGHSH and LQKENI. Germline trimming cut 5 bases from V and 4 bases from J; bases unmatched to any gene: 3. In DNA, the CDR3 is TGTGCCAGCTCAACCGGGGGGGCAGAGACCCAGTACTTC. It codes for CASSTGGAETQYF.

The rearrangement joins TRBV5-8 to TRBJ1-6; D remains ambiguous. The CDR3 consists of 15 residues. The germline gives CDR1 SGHTS, CDR2 YDEGEE. V lost 5 bases and J 0 bases, leaving 9 bases between the germline ends. The CDR3 sequence: CASRPRGSYNSPLHF. The CDR3 DNA reads TGTGCCAGCAGGCCCCGAGGCTCCTATAATTCACCCCTCCACTTT.

The chain combines TRBV29-1 with TRBJ2-1; the D gene is possibly TRBD1 (5 bases). Deletions cut 7 bases from V and 6 bases from J, with 10 bases between. Germline V gene sequence: CDR1 SQVTM, CDR2 ANQGSEA. The CDR3 length is 11 residues. The CDR3 here is CSGLQVNEQFF. DNA of the CDR3: TGCAGCGGATTACAGGTCAATGAGCAGTTCTTC.

V usage is TRBV7-8 and J usage is TRBJ2-1, with 14 bases fitting TRBD2. Looked up from germline, CDR1 is SGHVS and CDR2 is FQNEAQ. Unmatched junction bases numbered 4, after V lost 5 bases and J lost 7 bases. The CDR3 has 15 amino acids. Written as DNA, the CDR3 is TGTGCCAGCAGCCCGGGACTAGCGGGGGCAAATGAGCAGTTCTTC. The encoded protein is CASSPGLAGANEQFF.

The chain couples TRBV10-3 to TRBJ2-7, with 7 bases aligning to TRBD1. Trimming took 7 bases from V and 0 from J; bases not matched to a gene: 3. The V gene's germline CDR1 is ENHRY and CDR2 SYGVKD. The length of the CDR3 is 13 residues. CDR3 bases: TGTGCCATCATGGGGACAGACTCCTACGAGCAGTACTTC. It yields the protein CAIMGTDSYEQYF.

The CDR3 DNA sequence: TGTGCCAGCAGCAAGACTGCATCAGATACGCAGTATTTT. Translated, it gives CASSKTASDTQYF. V is TRBV7-9 and J is TRBJ2-3, with D unresolved. The germline V and J ends were trimmed by 5 bases and 4 bases, with 10 bases remaining between them. CDR3 size: 13 residues. Germline V lookup: CDR1 SEHNR, CDR2 FQNEAQ (reference sequence).

The V call is TRBV5-8, the J call TRBJ1-1; no firm D call. Per the germline V gene, CDR1 is SGHTS and CDR2 is YDEGEE. V lost 4 bases to trimming and J lost 4 bases, with 17 bases between them. This CDR3 has 15 residues. The CDR3 DNA follows: TGTGCCAGCAGCCAAATGACCCGTTCAGGCACTGAAGCTTTCTTT. Amino acids: CASSQMTRSGTEAFF.

V is TRBV4-2 and J is TRBJ1-3; D may be TRBD1 (6 bases). Trimming left V 4 bases short and J 0 bases short, with 16 bases between. The CDR3 is made up of 17 amino acids. The germline gives CDR1 LGHNA, CDR2 YNFKEQ. The CDR3 coding sequence is TGTGCCAGCAGCCCGCCGGCCCGGGACACCTCTGGAAACACCATATATTTT. This gives the protein CASSPPARDTSGNTIYF.

Only one count was recorded for this clone. This sequence joins TRBV6-6 and TRBJ1-2, with TRBD1 matching 7 bases. After removal of 6 bases from V and 3 bases from J, the junction contained 10 bases not matched to a gene. The germline V gene has CDR1 MNHNY and CDR2 SVGAGI (reference sequence). CDR3 length: 15 residues. DNA of the CDR3: TGTGCCAGCAGGGATACAGGACAGGCGTACTATGGCTACACCTTC. Translated: CASRDTGQAYYGYTF.